The 15 T cell receptor beta chains reported below all come from one sample, sequenced in a study of OX40 agonist ivuxolimab in advanced cancers. The repertoire was sequenced with immunoSEQ multiplex PCR; TCRdb's copy has only in-frame clones and lacks some. In the table there are about 58,000 clones, 70% to 90% of which are singletons. Source: CD4+ or CD8+ T cells sorted from blood, taken in a trial of the OX40 agonist ivuxolimab. The receptors stem from an adult with an advanced solid tumor such as melanoma, head and neck, liver or kidney cancer.

The count of this clone is one. This sequence joins TRBV6-1 and TRBJ1-5, with a weak D call TRBD1 (5 bases). Germline V gene data show CDR1 as MNHNS and CDR2 as SASEGT. Deletions cut 1 base from V and 6 bases from J, with 10 bases between. The CDR3 extends over 14 amino acids. The CDR3 here is CASSEDRTIQPQHF. The CDR3 DNA sequence: TGTGCCAGCAGTGAAGACAGGACTATTCAGCCCCAGCATTTT.

The rearrangement links TRBV19 to TRBJ2-2; D is perhaps TRBD2 (6 bases). Germline CDR1 and CDR2: LNHDA and SQIVND (reference sequence). There are 14 residues in the CDR3. V lost 4 bases and J lost 7, with 13 bases in between. In nucleotides, the CDR3 is TGTGCCAGTAGTACGGGAGACGGGGTCGGGGAGCTGTTTTTT. Translated, it gives CASSTGDGVGELFF.

The chain combines TRBV11-1 with TRBJ1-2, with 7 bases that match TRBD1. The CDR3 is made up of 14 amino acids. The junction had 10 bases not matched to a gene; V was cut back by 5 bases and J by 7 bases. Germline V gene sequence: CDR1 SGHAT, CDR2 FQDESV (reference sequence). DNA of the CDR3: TGTGCCAGCAGCAACAGGGACAGCTATCTTGGCTACACCTTC. Translating it yields CASSNRDSYLGYTF.

The chain combines TRBV7-6 with TRBJ1-5; TRBD1 agrees at 7 bases. With V trimmed by 2 bases and J by 4 bases, 5 bases remained unmatched. The CDR3 consists of 15 residues. Germline CDR1 reads SGHVS; CDR2 reads FNYEAQ. Here the CDR3 reads CASSLTGQLNQPQHF. The CDR3 DNA reads as TGTGCCAGCAGCTTAACGGGACAGCTAAATCAGCCCCAGCATTTT.

The rearrangement joins TRBV5-1 to TRBJ2-3; 10 positions match TRBD2. Germline loops: CDR1 SGHRS, CDR2 YFSETQ. The CDR3 is 16 amino acids. Trimming cost V 3 bases and J 1 base; bases outside gene matches: 5. This chain's CDR3 is CASSSSGGPGTDTQYF. The DNA for the CDR3 is TGCGCCAGCAGCTCTAGCGGGGGCCCGGGCACAGATACGCAGTATTTT.

The CDR3 sequence: CASSPGQGSYNEQFF. CDR3 bases: TGCGCCAGCAGCCCTGGACAGGGATCCTACAATGAGCAGTTCTTC. V usage is TRBV5-1 and J usage is TRBJ2-1; 8 positions agree with TRBD1. CDR3 length: 15 residues. Germline CDR1 is SGHRS and CDR2 is YFSETQ. The V gene end was trimmed by 4 bases and the J gene end by 1 base; junction bases not matched to a gene: 4.

The chain links TRBV2 to TRBJ2-5; the D gene is possibly TRBD1 (6 bases). Trimming stripped 5 bases from V and 5 bases from J, with 18 bases between. CDR1 SNHLY and CDR2 FYNNEI come from the germline V gene. CDR3 length: 15 residues. The CDR3 sequence is CASSPTRGLVETQYF. In DNA form, the CDR3 reads TGTGCCAGCAGTCCTACAAGGGGGTTAGTGGAGACCCAGTACTTC.

This chain links TRBV10-3 with TRBJ2-3; unclear D gene. Per germline, CDR1 ENHRY and CDR2 SYGVKD. This CDR3 contains 13 residues. The V end lost 5 bases, the J end lost 5 bases, and 11 bases lay between the germline ends. In DNA form, the CDR3 reads TGTGCCATCAGTCACATTTCGTTAGATACGCAGTATTTT. Translating it yields CAISHISLDTQYF.

V usage is TRBV6-5 and J usage is TRBJ1-2, with a weak D call TRBD1 (5 bases). Between the trimmed V and J ends, which lost 1 base and 4 bases, there was a span of 16 bases. The V gene's germline CDR1 is MNHEY and CDR2 SVGAGI. This CDR3 is built from 16 residues. In DNA, the CDR3 is TGTGCCAGCAGTTACTTCCCCCTCATGCAGGGCTATGGCTACACCTTC. Translation: CASSYFPLMQGYGYTF.

The chain combines TRBV7-6 with TRBJ1-2; 10 bases map to TRBD1. Germline trimming cut 5 bases from V and 4 bases from J; bases unmatched to any gene: 7. The germline V gene has CDR1 SGHVS and CDR2 FNYEAQ. The CDR3 contains 15 residues. The CDR3 spells CASSPGQGVRYGYTF. The DNA for the CDR3 is TGTGCCAGCAGCCCCGGACAGGGGGTGCGCTATGGCTACACCTTC.

The V and J genes are TRBV6-5 and TRBJ1-4; the match to TRBD1 covers 7 bases. The CDR3 is 14 residues long. The ends lost 6 bases at V and 4 bases at J; junction bases unmatched: 5. CDR1 is MNHEY, CDR2 SVGAGI, per germline. The CDR3 loop reads CASRRRGSNEKLFF. The CDR3 DNA reads as TGTGCCAGCAGGCGCAGGGGGAGTAATGAAAAACTGTTTTTT.

Written as DNA, the CDR3 is TGTGCCAGCAGTCCCACGGCCTCGGCGAAGGGGCAGTATTTT. Amino acids: CASSPTASAKGQYF. This chain joins TRBV6-1 and TRBJ2-3; unclear D gene. The CDR3 sequence is 14 residues long. The germline gives CDR1 MNHNS, CDR2 SASEGT. Trimming stripped 5 bases from V and 11 bases from J, with 20 bases between.

V gene TRBV5-1 combines with J gene TRBJ2-1; a weak D match, TRBD2 (6 bases). This CDR3 comprises 15 residues. Trimming pared 0 bases from V and 0 bases from J, leaving 7 bases between. From germline, CDR1 is SGHRS and CDR2 YFSETQ. The CDR3 reads CASSLASVSYNEQFF. The CDR3 DNA follows: TGCGCCAGCAGCTTGGCTAGCGTCTCCTACAATGAGCAGTTCTTC.

The chain uses TRBV6-5 and TRBJ1-5, with unresolved D. The ends were cut back, 6 bases at V and 5 bases at J, with 14 bases in the middle. This CDR3 comprises 14 residues. Germline-derived CDR1 and CDR2 are MNHEY and SVGAGI. For the CDR3, the DNA is TGTGCCAGCAGCCGAGGTTCTGCCGATCAGCCCCAGCATTTT. Residues: CASSRGSADQPQHF.

This sequence joins TRBV7-8 and TRBJ1-1; D not certain. V was clipped by 0 bases and J by 4 bases, with 9 bases between them. Germline V gives CDR1 SGHVS, CDR2 FQNEAQ. The CDR3 is made up of 14 amino acids. CDR3 DNA: TGTGCCAGCAGCTTAGCTCGTAGTCGCACTGAAGCTTTCTTT. Its translation is CASSLARSRTEAFF.